Presented here are 22 T cell receptor beta chains from one specimen sequenced in a study of molecular identifiers for immune sequencing clone quantification. One entry per CDR3 protein, called by TCRdb with MiXCR from the PCR reads. Counted here are just under 650,000 distinct CDR3 sequences, just under 20% occurring once; the ten biggest clones make up 0.85% to 0.9%. Sequencing was done on a sample of naive CD8+ T cells from blood, with Jurkat cell RNA spiked in. Subset here: FACS-sorted CD8+CD4-CCR7+CD45RA+ naive T cells. These receptors all come from a human donor in good health. Some libraries in this study had Jurkat cell RNA spiked in.

This clonotype was seen at least ten times. The chain carries TRBV12-3 or TRBV12-4 and TRBJ1-1, with a possible D match to TRBD1 (6 bases). The ends were cut back, 7 bases at V and 7 bases at J, with 13 bases in the middle. The CDR3 runs 12 residues. CDR3 region: CASTLDRHEAFF. CDR3 DNA: TGTGCCAGCACCCTGGACAGACATGAAGCTTTCTTT.

At least ten counts were recorded for this clonotype. V is TRBV9 and J is TRBJ2-2; TRBD2 matches 8 bases. The CDR3 has 16 amino acids. Trimming removed 4 bases from V and 3 bases from J; junction bases left unmatched: 8. Germline CDR1 is SGDLS and CDR2 is YYNGEE. The DNA of the CDR3 is TGTGCCAGCAGCCCCCCAACTAGCGGATACACCGGGGAGCTGTTTTTT. Residues: CASSPPTSGYTGELFF.

This clonotype was seen ten or more times. The CDR3 loop is CASSQGQGPEETQYF. DNA of the CDR3: TGTGCCAGTAGCCAGGGACAGGGCCCGGAAGAGACCCAGTACTTC. This chain joins TRBV19 and TRBJ2-5, with 9 bases lining up with TRBD1. Germline V lookup: CDR1 LNHDA, CDR2 SQIVND (reference sequence). This CDR3 is built from 15 residues. Trimming cost V 6 bases and J 3 bases; bases outside gene matches: 8.

About this clonotype itself: Given a much more abundant clone one base away, this may be a read error. Lacking the conserved final phenylalanine or tryptophan, this CDR3 likely reflects a read error. The J gene is TRBJ2-7, the V gene TRBV19; 13 bases are shared with TRBD2. Germline V gene lookup returns CDR1 LNHDA and CDR2 SQIVND (reference sequence). CDR3 length: 13 amino acids. The V segment lost 4 bases and the J segment 7 bases; nucleotides outside the gene matches: 1. As DNA, the CDR3 is TGTGCCAGTAGTAAGGGACTAGCGGGAGAGCAGTACTCC. It specifies CASSKGLAGEQYS.

This clonotype was observed at least ten times. This sequence joins TRBV5-1 and TRBJ2-7; 7 bases are shared with TRBD2. The CDR3 is 16 residues long. Germline trimming cut 4 bases from V and 0 bases from J; bases unmatched to any gene: 10. CDR1 is SGHRS, CDR2 YFSETQ, per germline. The CDR3 DNA follows: TGCGCCAGCAGCCCCGCTGGGGGGGAAACCTCCTACGAGCAGTACTTC. Protein: CASSPAGGETSYEQYF. Full variable domain (missing parts from reference TRBV5-1 and TRBJ2-7): KAGVTQTPRYLIKTRGQQVTLSCSPISGHRSVSWYQQTPGQGLQFLFEYFSETQRNKGNFPGRFSGRQFSNSRSEMNVSTLELGDSALYLCASSPAGGETSYEQYFGPGTRLTVT.

This clonotype showed up many times. The V and J genes are TRBV10-3 and TRBJ2-3, with no clear D. The CDR3 is 14 residues long. V was cut by 4 bases and J by 2 bases, with 10 bases left in between. CDR1 and CDR2 from the germline V gene are ENHRY and SYGVKD. The CDR3 coding sequence is TGTGCCATCAGTGCCGACGTGGACACAGATACGCAGTATTTT. This sequence encodes CAISADVDTDTQYF.

This chain uses TRBV1 with TRBJ2-5; TRBD1, the table's D call, was not compared with the DNA. TRBV1 is annotated as a pseudogene. The CDR3 length is 14 residues. CDR3 nucleotide sequence: TGCACCAGCAGCCAAGGGTACAGGGGAGGGACCCAGTACTTC. Its protein is CTSSQGYRGGTQYF.

This clonotype showed up many times. The rearrangement uses TRBV5-4 and TRBJ2-5; D perhaps matches TRBD2 (6 bases). The germline V gene encodes CDR1 SGHNT and CDR2 YYREEE (reference sequence). Trimming shortened V by 4 bases and J by 2 bases, and 18 bases separated the two germline ends. The CDR3 runs 16 residues. Here the CDR3 reads CASSPSGTRRQETQYF. The CDR3 nucleotides read TGTGCCAGCAGCCCCTCAGGGACTCGAAGACAAGAGACCCAGTACTTC.

A note on this clonotype: An end of the junction does not agree with germline; a read error may underlie this. The gene calls are TRBV27 and TRBJ2-2; 9 nucleotides agree with TRBD2. The germline CDR1 and CDR2 sequences are MNHEY and SMNVEV (reference sequence). There are 16 residues in the CDR3. DNA for the CDR3: TGTGCCAGCGGTTTTCTCCTAGCGGGGCCCACCGGGGAGCTGTTTTTT. Residues: CASGFLLAGPTGELFF.

The table lists this clonotype with many counts. V and J are TRBV5-6 and TRBJ2-4; D is ambiguous. Deletions cut 1 base from V and 6 bases from J, with 14 bases between. This CDR3 has 15 residues. CDR1 is SGHDT, CDR2 YYEEEE, per germline. In DNA, the CDR3 is TGTGCCAGCAGCTTGTTCGCAGGACGTTCAAACATTCAGTACTTC. Its protein product is CASSLFAGRSNIQYF.

Many counts were recorded for this clonotype. V is TRBV5-1 and J is TRBJ2-7, with D possibly TRBD1 on 6 matching bases. The CDR3 has 12 residues. Germline CDR1 reads SGHRS; CDR2 reads YFSETQ. V was trimmed by 7 bases and J by 0 bases, leaving 8 bases between them. The CDR3 sequence is CASWDNSYEQYF. The DNA for the CDR3 is TGCGCCAGCTGGGACAACTCCTACGAGCAGTACTTC.

As to this clonotype: Just one base apart from a much larger clone, this may be a read error. The chain carries TRBV5-3 and TRBJ2-6, with D tentatively TRBD1 (5 bases). TRBV5-3 is marked as an open reading frame, function uncertain. The CDR3 is 18 residues long. In nucleotides, the CDR3 is TGTGCCAGCAGCTTTACAGATATCTCTCTCTCTGGGGCCAACGCCCTGACTTTC. This gives the protein CASSFTDISLSGANALTF.

This clonotype was counted at least ten times. The DNA for the CDR3 is TGTGCCAGCAGCTTAACCTCCGGGACTAGCATTTACAATGAGCAGTTCTTC. Translating it yields CASSLTSGTSIYNEQFF. V and J are TRBV11-2 and TRBJ2-1, with 9 nucleotides matching TRBD2. The CDR3 is made up of 17 amino acids. Looked up from germline, CDR1 is SGHAT and CDR2 is FQNNGV. Trimming removed 2 bases from V and 4 bases from J; junction bases left unmatched: 9.

This clonotype was counted a few times. The chain is built from TRBV27 and TRBJ2-7; D unresolved. Germline loops: CDR1 MNHEY, CDR2 SMNVEV (reference sequence). The CDR3 length is 14 residues. Between the trimmed V and J ends, which lost 4 bases and 3 bases, there was a span of 13 bases. CDR3 loop: CASSSSVGVYEQYF. In DNA, the CDR3 is TGTGCCAGCAGTTCCAGCGTTGGGGTCTACGAGCAGTACTTC.

This clonotype was recorded many times. V gene TRBV5-6 combines with J gene TRBJ2-7; no clear D gene. The CDR3 totals 15 residues. Germline V CDR1 and CDR2: SGHDT, YYEEEE. Deletions cut 0 bases from V and 2 bases from J, with 12 bases between. In DNA form, the CDR3 reads TGTGCCAGCAGCTTGGATAGTGGGGTAGCCTACGAGCAGTACTTC. Translated: CASSLDSGVAYEQYF.

At least ten counts were recorded for this clonotype. The junction shows a germline mismatch at one end, possibly a read error. DNA of the CDR3: TGTGCCAGCAGCCAAGATACGGAGTACGAGCAGTACTTC. Amino acid sequence: CASSQDTEYEQYF. V gene TRBV4-3 combines with J gene TRBJ2-7; D call uncertain. CDR1 and CDR2 (germline): LGHNA, YSLEER. The CDR3 contains 13 residues.

In this sample, this clonotype turned up many times. J is TRBJ2-3 and V is TRBV11-2; 12 nucleotides line up with TRBD1. The V gene end was trimmed by 4 bases and the J gene end by 4 bases; junction bases not matched to a gene: 12. The CDR3 length is 18 residues. Germline loops: CDR1 SGHAT, CDR2 FQNNGV. The CDR3 sequence: CASSYIPGQGAFPDTQYF. DNA of the CDR3: TGTGCCAGCAGCTACATTCCGGGACAGGGGGCCTTCCCAGATACGCAGTATTTT.

The V gene is TRBV20-1, the J gene TRBJ2-7; 7 nucleotides agree with TRBD2. The germline V gene encodes CDR1 DFQATT and CDR2 SNEGSKA (reference sequence). The CDR3 has 14 amino acids. V was pared by 2 bases and J by 4 bases, with 8 bases of the junction left unmatched. This CDR3 is CSARSAGGSYEQYF. In DNA form, the CDR3 reads TGCAGTGCTAGATCGGCTGGCGGGAGTTACGAGCAGTACTTC.

V usage is TRBV19 and J usage is TRBJ1-5; D is uncertain. V dropped 6 bases and J dropped 0 bases, with 12 bases sitting between them. CDR3 length: 15 residues. From germline, CDR1 is LNHDA and CDR2 SQIVND (reference sequence). The CDR3 DNA reads as TGTGCCAGTAGCCCAAGTTTCGGTAGCAATCAGCCCCAGCATTTT. Residues: CASSPSFGSNQPQHF.

This clonotype was seen repeatedly, ten times or more. The chain is built from TRBV7-9 and TRBJ2-3, with D unresolved. Germline V gene sequence: CDR1 SEHNR, CDR2 FQNEAQ (reference sequence). The V gene lost 5 bases and the J gene lost 3 bases, with 15 bases spanning the gap. The CDR3 contains 15 residues. The CDR3 region is CASSPVTIYTDTQYF. The DNA of the CDR3 is TGTGCCAGCAGCCCCGTAACGATATATACAGATACGCAGTATTTT.

As concerns this clonotype: Just one base apart from a much larger clone, this may be a read error. The gene calls are TRBV3-1 and TRBJ1-5, with D possibly TRBD1 on 5 matching bases. This CDR3 has 15 residues. Germline CDR1 LGHDT, CDR2 YNNKEL (reference sequence). The CDR3 protein is CANSQDPGHDQPQHF. In DNA form, the CDR3 reads TGTGCCAACAGCCAAGATCCGGGGCATGATCAGCCCCAGCATTTT.

The chain links TRBV30 to TRBJ1-1; tentative D call: TRBD1 (5 bases). Trimming left V 2 bases short and J 3 bases short, with 10 bases between. The germline V gene encodes CDR1 GTSNPN and CDR2 SVGIG (reference sequence). The CDR3 covers 13 residues. CDR3 amino acids: CAWSQGEDTEAFF. DNA for the CDR3: TGTGCCTGGAGTCAAGGGGAGGACACTGAAGCTTTCTTT.